A selection of T cell receptor beta chains follows, all from one sample in a study of cytomegalovirus exposure and HLA in healthy donors. The method was immunoSEQ multiplex PCR; TCRdb's version includes in-frame clones alone and lacks a portion of them. The sample table sets out about 120,000 clones. Sequenced: PBMCs. These receptors came from a man aged 18 to 29 in good health and CMV-seronegative. Both conserved end residues are part of each CDR3. The D gene is left open where the match is weak.

cdr3_length	d_call	v_call	j_call	cdr3_nt	cdr3_aa
15	TRBD1	TRBV18	TRBJ1-2	TGTGCCAGCTCGCCCTCAGGGGGCACGTTATATGGCTACACCTTC	CASSPSGGTLYGYTF
13	TRBD1	TRBV6-4	TRBJ1-5	TGTGCCAGCAGGGAAGACAGGGTCGAGCCCCAGCATTTT	CASREDRVEPQHF
18	-	TRBV5-1	TRBJ2-7	TGCGCCAGCAGCTTGGCCCCCTTCCGGCCAGGGTGGGCGTACGAGCAGTACTTC	CASSLAPFRPGWAYEQYF
14	-	TRBV11-3	TRBJ2-1	TGTGCCAGCAGCTTAGTAAGGGGCAACAATGAGCAGTTCTTC	CASSLVRGNNEQFF
16	-	TRBV19	TRBJ2-2	TGTGCCAGTAGCCCAAGGGGAGGAACGTACACCGGGGAGCTGTTTTTT	CASSPRGGTYTGELFF
13	-	TRBV6-5	TRBJ2-3	TGTGCCAGCAGTACTAGGGGGGGTCCCACCGTGTATTTT	CASSTRGGPTVYF
18	TRBD1	TRBV7-9	TRBJ1-2	TGTGCCAGCAGCCGTGGAGGTATAGGACAGGGGGCGCCTGGTGGCTACACCTTC	CASSRGGIGQGAPGGYTF
14	-	TRBV10-1	TRBJ1-2	TGCGCCAGCAGTGATGACAGTTCCTTTGATGGCTACACCTTC	CASSDDSSFDGYTF
17	TRBD1	TRBV18	TRBJ1-1	TGTGCCAGCTCACCACTCCATGGACAGGGGGTAAACACTGAAGCTTTCTTT	CASSPLHGQGVNTEAFF
15	TRBD1	TRBV6-5	TRBJ2-7	TGTGCCAGCAGTTACTCGGGACAGGGGGTATTCGAGCAGTACTTC	CASSYSGQGVFEQYF
16	TRBD2	TRBV5-4	TRBJ2-2	TGTGCCAGCAGCCCAGTAGCGGGATCGGGGACCGGGGAGCTGTTTTTT	CASSPVAGSGTGELFF
11	-	TRBV7-9	TRBJ2-5	TGTGCCAGCAGCTCCGAGGGGGTCCAGTACTTC	CASSSEGVQYF
15	TRBD2	TRBV6-6	TRBJ2-3	TGTGCCAGCAGTCGGCCCGGGGGGGGCGCAGATACGCAGTATTTT	CASSRPGGGADTQYF
13	-	TRBV4-1	TRBJ1-4	TGCGCCAGCAGCTCCCAGGAGGGGGAAAAACTGTTTTTT	CASSSQEGEKLFF
17	TRBD1	TRBV29-1	TRBJ1-1	TGCAGCGTGGACGGGACAGGGGATTTAGTTATGAACACTGAAGCTTTCTTT	CSVDGTGDLVMNTEAFF
12	-	TRBV11-2	TRBJ2-7	TGTGCCAGCAGCTTAGACAGGCAGCAGCAGTACTTC	CASSLDRQQQYF
13	-	TRBV5-6	TRBJ1-1	TGTGCCAGCAGCTTGTATGGGAGCACTGAAGCTTTCTTT	CASSLYGSTEAFF
15	-	TRBV5-8	TRBJ2-3	TGTGCCAGCAGCTTGGCCCTAGCTAGCACAGATACGCAGTATTTT	CASSLALASTDTQYF
15	TRBD2	TRBV11-2	TRBJ2-3	TGTGCCAGCAGCTTAGACGGTAGCGGGAGTGATACGCAGTATTTT	CASSLDGSGSDTQYF
14	TRBD1	TRBV10-3	TRBJ1-2	TGTGCCATCACCTACGGACAGGGAGGCTATGGCTACACCTTC	CAITYGQGGYGYTF
14	-	TRBV5-1	TRBJ1-1	TGCGCCAGCAGCTCGAGGACTGCGAACACTGAAGCTTTCTTT	CASSSRTANTEAFF
15	TRBD1	TRBV6-1	TRBJ1-1	TGTGCCAGCAGTGAAATATCCCAGGGGGACACTGAAGCTTTCTTT	CASSEISQGDTEAFF
14	-	TRBV7-2	TRBJ2-1	TGTGCCAGCAGCCCACAGGGTGGATACAATGAGCAGTTCTTC	CASSPQGGYNEQFF
11	-	TRBV5-8	TRBJ2-7	TGTGCCAGCAGCGATGAGTACGAGCAGTACTTC	CASSDEYEQYF
15	-	TRBV19	TRBJ1-5	TGTGCCAGTAGTCCCCTGGAGATACCCAATCAGCCCCAGCATTTT	CASSPLEIPNQPQHF
16	-	TRBV29-1	TRBJ2-1	TGCAGCGTTGAAGATCCAACGGGGAGCTCCTACAATGAGCAGTTCTTC	CSVEDPTGSSYNEQFF
16	TRBD2	TRBV19	TRBJ2-1	TGTGCCAGTAGTGCCGCGGGACTAGCGGGAGTCAATGAGCAGTTCTTC	CASSAAGLAGVNEQFF
14	-	TRBV5-1	TRBJ1-2	TGCGCCAGCAGCTTGGAAACTTCTAACTATGGCTACACCTTC	CASSLETSNYGYTF
14	TRBD2	TRBV6-1	TRBJ2-7	TGTGCCAGCAGTGAGGGACTAGCGCCCTACGAGCAGTACTTC	CASSEGLAPYEQYF
15	-	TRBV9	TRBJ2-1	TGTGCCAGCAGCCTCTCCGTCGGGGTTGACAATGAGCAGTTCTTC	CASSLSVGVDNEQFF
14	-	TRBV28	TRBJ1-6	TGTGCCAGCAGCGGGGGGAGCTATAATTCACCCCTCCACTTT	CASSGGSYNSPLHF
14	TRBD1	TRBV6-5	TRBJ1-5	TGTGCCAGCAGAAGGACAGGCCAAAATCAGCCCCAGCATTTT	CASRRTGQNQPQHF
13	-	TRBV30	TRBJ1-2	TGTGCCTGGATTCCCAGGGGCACGAATGGCTACACCTTC	CAWIPRGTNGYTF
15	-	TRBV2	TRBJ1-2	TGTGCCAGCAGGCCCTACAGTGAGGGGGACTATGGCTACACCTTC	CASRPYSEGDYGYTF
14	-	TRBV19	TRBJ1-5	TGTGCCAGTAGTATTTACGGGGAGACTCAGCCCCAGCATTTT	CASSIYGETQPQHF
15	TRBD1	TRBV6-6	TRBJ2-7	TGTGCCAGCAGTTACCCGGGACAGGGGGCCCACGAGCAGTACTTC	CASSYPGQGAHEQYF